This T cell receptor (beta chain) was identified during a study of cytomegalovirus exposure and HLA in healthy donors. Study-wide points: Reportedly, TCR beta sequences accurately predicted HLA-A and HLA-B alleles in most subjects. Later analysis demonstrated an association between a missense DCLRE1C variant and TCR beta V- and J-gene trimming. The CMV antigen specificity of a few CMV-associated chains was confirmed through in vitro analysis.

PCR primers comprised 60 Vbeta and 13 Jbeta primers. Sequencing used immunoSEQ multiplex PCR; TCRdb keeps in-frame clones, though not all of them. In the table there are 70,000 or so clones, around 68% of which are singletons. The CDR3 is made up of 15 amino acids. Germline loops: CDR1 SGDLS, CDR2 YYNGEE. The J segment lost 2 bases and the V segment lost 0 bases, leaving 2 bases of the junction unmatched. Worth noting for this clone: The antigen remains undetermined.

The rearrangement uses TRBV9 and TRBJ1-5; 7 positions match TRBD1. The sequencing input was PBMCs. This TCR was recovered from a woman in her twenties or thirties in good health and CMV-seronegative. CDR3 nucleotides: TGTGCCAGCAGCGTAGATGGACAGGGCAATCAGCCCCAGCATTTT. Translating gives CASSVDGQGNQPQHF.